One sample yielded the 31 T cell receptor beta chains listed below, sequenced in a study of blood T cell repertoires in COVID-19. TCRdb's table, derived via immunoSEQ multiplex PCR, lists solely in-frame clones and lacks some. The top ten clones hold about 14% of a sample with hundreds of thousands of clones, about 85% of them seen once. The material sequenced was peripheral blood. These receptors were collected from a human donor in a cohort sampled during active COVID-19.

V and J are TRBV14 and TRBJ1-2; perhaps TRBD1 as D (6 bases). This CDR3 spans 14 amino acids. Germline CDR1 reads SGHDN; CDR2 reads FVKESK. Trimming took 6 bases from V and 8 from J, leaving 19 bases between them. In nucleotides, the CDR3 is TGTGCCAGCAGTTTAACCGGGACAACGGGCGGCTACACCTTC. Its translation: CASSLTGTTGGYTF.

The CDR3 loop reads CASSARGPNTGELFF. Here the CDR3 DNA reads TGTGCCAGCAGCGCCAGGGGTCCGAACACCGGGGAGCTGTTTTTT. This chain uses TRBV9 with TRBJ2-2; a possible D gene is TRBD1 (6 bases). V shed 3 bases and J shed 0 bases, with 9 bases lying between them. The CDR3 length is 15 residues. Germline V gives CDR1 SGDLS, CDR2 YYNGEE.

The chain uses TRBV15 and TRBJ2-3; 7 bases agree with TRBD1. This CDR3 is built from 16 residues. CDR1 is LNHNV, CDR2 YYDKDF, per germline (reference sequence). The V gene end was trimmed by 1 base and the J gene end by 2 bases; junction bases not matched to a gene: 6. CDR3 sequence: CATSRGDSQFTDTQYF. Written as DNA, the CDR3 is TGTGCCACCAGCAGAGGGGACAGCCAATTCACAGATACGCAGTATTTT.

This chain connects TRBV3-1 (or the pseudogene TRBV3-2) to TRBJ2-3, with TRBD2 matching 8 bases. This CDR3 contains 16 residues. The V segment lost 2 bases and the J segment 5 bases; nucleotides outside the gene matches: 9. In germline, CDR1 is LGHDT, CDR2 YNNKEL (reference sequence). As DNA, the CDR3 is TGTGCCAGCAGCCAACCCCGGACTAGCTCGGTAGATACGCAGTATTTT. It is translated as CASSQPRTSSVDTQYF.

This clone appeared a single time. The rearrangement joins TRBV29-1 to TRBJ2-3, with D unclear. The CDR3 runs to 16 residues. With 1 base removed from V and 1 base from J, the gap between germline ends came to 15 bases. Looked up from germline, CDR1 is SQVTM and CDR2 is ANQGSEA. DNA for the CDR3: TGCAGCGTTGAAGCCCCGATAGAGTTGGGCACAGATACGCAGTATTTT. Translated: CSVEAPIELGTDTQYF.

The rearrangement joins TRBV28 to TRBJ2-7; 8 bases align to TRBD1. The ends lost 11 bases at V and 6 bases at J; junction bases unmatched: 9. Germline V gives CDR1 MDHEN, CDR2 SYDVKM. This CDR3 is 12 amino acids long. The CDR3 loop is CAHRGSRAEQYF. The CDR3 bases are TGTGCCCACAGGGGGTCCCGGGCCGAGCAGTACTTC.

The chain joins TRBV5-1 to TRBJ2-7; 8 bases map to TRBD1. The V segment lost 5 bases and the J segment 5 bases; nucleotides outside the gene matches: 6. There are 13 residues in the CDR3. Germline loops: CDR1 SGHRS, CDR2 YFSETQ. The CDR3 DNA reads as TGCGCCAGCAGGGAGACAGGGGCCCACGAGCAGTACTTC. It translates to CASRETGAHEQYF. Full variable domain (rest looked up from reference TRBV5-1 and TRBJ2-7): KAGVTQTPRYLIKTRGQQVTLSCSPISGHRSVSWYQQTPGQGLQFLFEYFSETQRNKGNFPGRFSGRQFSNSRSEMNVSTLELGDSALYLCASRETGAHEQYFGPGTRLTVT.

The CDR3, as DNA: TGTGCCAGCTCAGAGAGCGGGACCTTTAATGAGCAGTTCTTC. It specifies CASSESGTFNEQFF. The rearrangement joins TRBV18 to TRBJ2-1; 7 positions match TRBD2. The CDR3 loop spans 14 amino acids. V shed 5 bases, J shed 7 bases, and the junction held 8 bases outside the gene matches. The germline gives CDR1 KGHSH, CDR2 LQKENI.

The genes are TRBV29-1 and TRBJ1-2; no definite D call. The CDR3 totals 10 residues. V was trimmed by 5 bases and J by 6 bases, leaving 7 bases between them. The germline V gene has CDR1 SQVTM and CDR2 ANQGSEA. The CDR3 loop is CSVFGDGYTF. The CDR3 nucleotides read TGCAGCGTTTTCGGGGATGGCTACACCTTC.

This chain joins TRBV10-3 and TRBJ2-3; possible D gene TRBD1, 5 bases. The CDR3 spans 13 residues. Germline loops: CDR1 ENHRY, CDR2 SYGVKD. Trimming cost V 7 bases and J 2 bases, with 10 bases left between them. CDR3: CAINQGNTDTQYF. The DNA of the CDR3 is TGTGCCATCAATCAGGGTAACACAGATACGCAGTATTTT.

The chain recombines TRBV19 with TRBJ2-1, with TRBD2 identical over 9 bases. The length of the CDR3 is 15 residues. The germline CDR1 and CDR2 sequences are LNHDA and SQIVND (reference sequence). The V gene end was trimmed by 3 bases and the J gene end by 6 bases; junction bases not matched to a gene: 6. Here the CDR3 reads CASSISPSGVNEQFF. The CDR3 DNA sequence: TGTGCCAGTAGTATTTCTCCTAGCGGGGTCAATGAGCAGTTCTTC.

V is TRBV28 and J is TRBJ1-1, with D possibly being TRBD1 (6 bases). Germline CDR1 is MDHEN and CDR2 is SYDVKM. This CDR3 region has 17 residues. V lost 5 bases to trimming and J lost 3 bases, with 22 bases between them. DNA for the CDR3: TGTGCCAGCAGTCCTAGGGGGAGGGAGGGAGGGGACACTGAAGCTTTCTTT. Translation: CASSPRGREGGDTEAFF.

This clone was counted between two and nine times. The chain couples TRBV7-8 to TRBJ2-7; the D gene is possibly TRBD2 (6 bases). This CDR3 is 13 amino acids long. CDR1 is SGHVS, CDR2 FQNEAQ, per germline. The V end was cut by 5 bases, the J end by 4 bases, with 12 bases between. CDR3 nucleotide sequence: TGTGCCAGCAGCCTCGGGGGTGGGTACGAGCAGTACTTC. Translation: CASSLGGGYEQYF.

The chain employs TRBV9 and TRBJ2-2; 8 bases agree with TRBD2. Germline V gene lookup returns CDR1 SGDLS and CDR2 YYNGEE. V shed 3 bases, J shed 6 bases, and the junction held 7 bases outside the gene matches. The CDR3 runs to 15 residues. CDR3 DNA sequence: TGTGCCAGCAGCGAAGGACTAGCTCCCCCCGGGGAGCTGTTTTTT. It encodes CASSEGLAPPGELFF.

The chain uses TRBV9 and TRBJ1-2; a weak D match, TRBD1 (5 bases). Per germline, CDR1 SGDLS and CDR2 YYNGEE. Between the trimmed V and J ends, which lost 0 bases and 8 bases, there was a span of 17 bases. The CDR3 length is 15 residues. CDR3 nucleotide sequence: TGTGCCAGCAGCGTAGCGACAGCGTTGAATTACGGCTACACCTTC. It specifies CASSVATALNYGYTF.

This chain links TRBV5-8 with TRBJ1-1, with 7 bases fitting TRBD1. The V gene end was trimmed by 0 bases and the J gene end by 6 bases; junction bases not matched to a gene: 8. Germline V gives CDR1 SGHTS, CDR2 YDEGEE. The CDR3 spans 15 residues. CDR3 sequence (DNA): TGTGCCAGCAGCTTGGTGGCAGGGGGATTGGCTGAAGCTTTCTTT. Amino acid sequence: CASSLVAGGLAEAFF. The variable domain in full, with the rest retrieved from reference TRBV5-8 and TRBJ1-1, is EAGVTQSPTHLIKTRGQQATLRCSPISGHTSVYWYQQALGLGLQFLLWYDEGEERNRGNFPPRFSGRQFPNYSSELNVNALELEDSALYLCASSLVAGGLAEAFFGQGTRLTVV.

The chain has TRBV6-5 and TRBJ1-5; tentative D call: TRBD1 (6 bases). The CDR3 length is 15 residues. Germline values: CDR1 MNHEY, CDR2 SVGAGI. The V gene lost 7 bases and the J gene lost 3 bases, with 16 bases spanning the gap. CDR3 region: CASKGGRAPNQPQHF. For the CDR3, the DNA is TGTGCCAGCAAGGGGGGGAGGGCCCCCAATCAGCCCCAGCATTTT.

This chain links TRBV7-6 with TRBJ2-1, with unresolved D. The CDR3 length is 16 residues. Germline CDR1 SGHVS, CDR2 FNYEAQ. The V gene lost 1 base and the J gene lost 2 bases, with 12 bases spanning the gap. The DNA for the CDR3 is TGTGCCAGCAGCTTAGGGGCTGGCCAGACCTACAATGAGCAGTTCTTC. Its translation: CASSLGAGQTYNEQFF. Based on the CDR3 plus reference TRBV7-6 and TRBJ2-1, the full variable domain is GAGVSQSPRYKVTKRGQDVALRCDPISGHVSLYWYRQALGQGPEFLTYFNYEAQQDKSGLPNDRFSAERPEGSISTLTIQRTEQRDSAMYRCASSLGAGQTYNEQFFGPGTRLTVL.

As DNA, the CDR3 is TGTGCCAGCAGTTACATGGGACTAGGCGAGAAAGAGACCCAGTACTTC. It encodes CASSYMGLGEKETQYF. V is TRBV6-5 and J is TRBJ2-5, with 8 bases matching TRBD2. The CDR3 extends over 16 amino acids. Germline CDR1 MNHEY, CDR2 SVGAGI. V shed 2 bases, J shed 3 bases, and the junction held 8 bases outside the gene matches.

V and J are TRBV19 and TRBJ2-7, with 9 bases identical to TRBD2. The germline V gene has CDR1 LNHDA and CDR2 SQIVND (reference sequence). This CDR3 has 15 amino acids. The J segment lost 3 bases and the V segment lost 1 base, leaving 4 bases of the junction unmatched. The CDR3: CASSIVAGEVYEQYF. The CDR3, as DNA: TGTGCCAGTAGTATAGTAGCGGGGGAAGTCTACGAGCAGTACTTC.

The chain has TRBV25-1 and TRBJ1-1; D remains ambiguous. This CDR3 spans 12 amino acids. The germline V gene has CDR1 MGHDK and CDR2 SYGVNS. V lost 8 bases to trimming and J lost 10 bases, with 17 bases between them. Here the CDR3 DNA reads TGTGCCAGCCCCGGAGTTCGTCTTGGAGCTTTCTTT. It encodes CASPGVRLGAFF.

This clone was found once. V is TRBV19 and J is TRBJ1-2, with D possibly being TRBD1 (5 bases). Deletions cut 7 bases from V and 8 bases from J, with 17 bases between. This CDR3 is built from 13 residues. The V gene's germline CDR1 is LNHDA and CDR2 SQIVND (reference sequence). CDR3 sequence reads: CASTLNGGYGYTF. The DNA of the CDR3 is TGTGCCAGTACCTTGAATGGGGGGTACGGCTACACCTTC.

The rearrangement joins TRBV7-6 to TRBJ2-3; 9 bases map to TRBD2. CDR3 length equals 17 residues. Trimming removed 5 bases from V and 6 bases from J; junction bases left unmatched: 15. The germline V gene has CDR1 SGHVS and CDR2 FNYEAQ. The CDR3 sequence is CASSPNGLASMTDTQYF. For the CDR3, the DNA is TGTGCCAGCAGCCCCAACGGACTAGCGTCTATGACGGATACGCAGTATTTT.

V is TRBV19 and J is TRBJ2-1, with D uncertain. Germline CDR1 LNHDA, CDR2 SQIVND (reference sequence). The CDR3 runs to 11 residues. The V end lost 8 bases, the J end lost 4 bases, and 6 bases lay between the germline ends. The CDR3 spells CASGDYNEQFF. The CDR3 DNA reads as TGTGCCAGTGGAGATTACAATGAGCAGTTCTTC.

The chain employs TRBV6-1 and TRBJ2-7; 8 bases match TRBD2. V trimming: 0 bases; J trimming: 2 bases; junction bases outside the gene matches: 3. There are 15 residues in the CDR3. From germline, CDR1 is MNHNS and CDR2 SASEGT. This CDR3 is CASSEASGNPYEQYF. In DNA form, the CDR3 reads TGTGCCAGCAGTGAAGCTAGCGGGAACCCCTACGAGCAGTACTTC.

This chain uses TRBV2 with TRBJ2-5; 7 bases are a match to TRBD2. The germline CDR1 and CDR2 sequences are SNHLY and FYNNEI. J was trimmed by 3 bases and V by 6 bases; bases with no gene match: 10. The CDR3 contains 15 residues. The CDR3 sequence: CASSRRPSGEETQYF. CDR3 nucleotide sequence: TGTGCCAGCAGCAGGAGGCCTAGCGGAGAAGAGACCCAGTACTTC. Full variable domain (missing parts from reference TRBV2 and TRBJ2-5): EPEVTQTPSHQVTQMGQEVILRCVPISNHLYFYWYRQILGQKVEFLVSFYNNEISEKSEIFDDQFSVERPDGSNFTLKIRSTKLEDSAMYFCASSRRPSGEETQYFGPGTRLLVL.

V and J are TRBV7-8 and TRBJ2-5; 8 bases fit TRBD2. V shed 5 bases, J shed 4 bases, and the junction held 9 bases outside the gene matches. Germline-derived CDR1 and CDR2 are SGHVS and FQNEAQ. This CDR3 is 15 amino acids long. The CDR3 sequence is CASSPEAGGRETQYF. The CDR3 bases are TGTGCCAGCAGCCCGGAGGCGGGAGGAAGAGAGACCCAGTACTTC.

The chain combines TRBV4-3 with TRBJ2-3; TRBD2 aligns across 7 bases. This CDR3 has 14 residues. The trim removed 8 bases at V and 6 bases at J, leaving 11 bases unmatched. Germline V CDR1 and CDR2: LGHNA, YSLEER. The CDR3 DNA follows: TGCGCCAGCGGGCGGGAGTTAAGGTTTGATACGCAGTATTTT. This encodes CASGRELRFDTQYF.

The rearrangement links TRBV3-1 (or the pseudogene TRBV3-2) to TRBJ2-7; D not certain. The CDR3 is 16 residues long. Germline assignment: CDR1 LGHDT and CDR2 YNNKEL (reference sequence). Trimming took off 6 bases at V and 3 bases at J, with 21 bases between the two ends. DNA for the CDR3: TGTGCCAGCAGACTAAAACTCTTTTCCTTTGGCTACGAGCAGTACTTC. Protein sequence: CASRLKLFSFGYEQYF.

This chain joins TRBV7-8 and TRBJ1-2; 12 bases are a match to TRBD1. CDR1 is SGHVS and CDR2 is FQNEAQ in the germline V gene. After removal of 6 bases from V and 7 bases from J, the junction contained 6 bases not matched to a gene. This CDR3 spans 14 amino acids. CDR3 sequence reads: CASRPGTGGIGYTF. DNA for the CDR3: TGTGCCAGCAGGCCCGGGACAGGGGGCATTGGCTACACCTTC.

As DNA, the CDR3 is TGTGCCAGCAGTTTAGCGGGAGAAGCCTACGAGCAGTACTTC. It specifies CASSLAGEAYEQYF. This chain links TRBV27 with TRBJ2-7; 7 bases are shared with TRBD2. Per germline, CDR1 MNHEY and CDR2 SMNVEV (reference sequence). This CDR3 contains 14 residues. The ends lost 2 bases at V and 2 bases at J; junction bases unmatched: 3.